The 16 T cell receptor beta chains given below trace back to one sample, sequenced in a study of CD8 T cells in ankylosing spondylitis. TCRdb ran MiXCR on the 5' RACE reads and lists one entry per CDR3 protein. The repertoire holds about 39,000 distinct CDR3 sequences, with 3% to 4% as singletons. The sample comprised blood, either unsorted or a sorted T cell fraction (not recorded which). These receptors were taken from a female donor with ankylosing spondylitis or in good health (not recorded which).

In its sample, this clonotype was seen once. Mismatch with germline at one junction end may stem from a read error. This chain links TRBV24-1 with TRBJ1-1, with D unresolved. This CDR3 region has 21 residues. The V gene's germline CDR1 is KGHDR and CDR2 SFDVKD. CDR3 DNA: TGTGGCACCTTTGATTTGCTTACTATTTCAGGATCAGGTGGGTTGAACACTGAAGCTTTCTTT. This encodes CGTFDLLTISGSGGLNTEAFF.

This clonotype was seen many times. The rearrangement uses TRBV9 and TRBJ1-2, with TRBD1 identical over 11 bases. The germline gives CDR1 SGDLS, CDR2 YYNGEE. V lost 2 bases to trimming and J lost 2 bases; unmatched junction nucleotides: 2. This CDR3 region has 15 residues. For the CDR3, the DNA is TGTGCCAGCAGCGTCGGACAGGGGGCCAACTATGGCTACACCTTC. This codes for CASSVGQGANYGYTF. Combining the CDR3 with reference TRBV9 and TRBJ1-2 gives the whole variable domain DSGVTQTPKHLITATGQRVTLRCSPRSGDLSVYWYQQSLDQGLQFLIQYYNGEERAKGNILERFSAQQFPDLHSELNLSSLELGDSALYFCASSVGQGANYGYTFGSGTRLTVV.

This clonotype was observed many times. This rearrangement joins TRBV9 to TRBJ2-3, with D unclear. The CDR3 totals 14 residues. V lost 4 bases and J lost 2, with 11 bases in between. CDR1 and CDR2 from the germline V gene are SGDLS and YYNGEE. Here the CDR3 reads CASSSRPATDTQYF. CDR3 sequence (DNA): TGTGCCAGCAGCTCACGACCCGCCACAGATACGCAGTATTTT. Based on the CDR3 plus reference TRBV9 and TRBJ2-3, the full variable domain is DSGVTQTPKHLITATGQRVTLRCSPRSGDLSVYWYQQSLDQGLQFLIQYYNGEERAKGNILERFSAQQFPDLHSELNLSSLELGDSALYFCASSSRPATDTQYFGPGTRLTVL.

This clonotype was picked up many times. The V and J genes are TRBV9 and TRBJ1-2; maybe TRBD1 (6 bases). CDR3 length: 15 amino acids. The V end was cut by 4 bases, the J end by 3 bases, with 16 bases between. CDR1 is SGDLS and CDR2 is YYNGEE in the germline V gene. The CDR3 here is CASSPGNREDYGYTF. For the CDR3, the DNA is TGTGCCAGCAGCCCCGGGAACAGGGAAGACTATGGCTACACCTTC. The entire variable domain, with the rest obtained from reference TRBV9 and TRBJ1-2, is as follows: DSGVTQTPKHLITATGQRVTLRCSPRSGDLSVYWYQQSLDQGLQFLIQYYNGEERAKGNILERFSAQQFPDLHSELNLSSLELGDSALYFCASSPGNREDYGYTFGSGTRLTVV.

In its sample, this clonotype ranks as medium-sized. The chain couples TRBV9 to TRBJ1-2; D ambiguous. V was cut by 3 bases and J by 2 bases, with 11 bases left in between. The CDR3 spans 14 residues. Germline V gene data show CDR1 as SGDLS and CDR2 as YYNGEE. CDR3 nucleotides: TGTGCCAGCAGCGCCACCCTTCGAAACTATGGCTACACCTTC. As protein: CASSATLRNYGYTF. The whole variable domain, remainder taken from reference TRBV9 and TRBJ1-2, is DSGVTQTPKHLITATGQRVTLRCSPRSGDLSVYWYQQSLDQGLQFLIQYYNGEERAKGNILERFSAQQFPDLHSELNLSSLELGDSALYFCASSATLRNYGYTFGSGTRLTVV.

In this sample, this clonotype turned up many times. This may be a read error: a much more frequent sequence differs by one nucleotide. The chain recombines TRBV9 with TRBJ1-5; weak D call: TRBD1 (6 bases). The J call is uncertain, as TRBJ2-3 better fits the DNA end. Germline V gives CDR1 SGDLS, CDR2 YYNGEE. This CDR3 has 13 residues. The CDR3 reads CASSEGPTGPQYF. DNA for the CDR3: TGTGCCAGCAGCGAGGGCCCAACAGGGCCCCAGTATTTT.

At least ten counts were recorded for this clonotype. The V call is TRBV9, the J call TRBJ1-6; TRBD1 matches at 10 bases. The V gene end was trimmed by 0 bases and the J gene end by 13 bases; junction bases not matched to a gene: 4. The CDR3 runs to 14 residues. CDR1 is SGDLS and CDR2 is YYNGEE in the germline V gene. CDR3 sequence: CASSVAGTGAPLHF. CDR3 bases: TGTGCCAGCAGCGTAGCCGGGACAGGGGCCCCCCTCCACTTT.

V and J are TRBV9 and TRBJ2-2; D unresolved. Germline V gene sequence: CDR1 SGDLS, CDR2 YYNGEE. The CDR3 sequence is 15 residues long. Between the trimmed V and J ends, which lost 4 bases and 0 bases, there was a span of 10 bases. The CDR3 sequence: CASSLQGSNTGELFF. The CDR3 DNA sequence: TGTGCCAGCAGCCTACAAGGGTCGAACACCGGGGAGCTGTTTTTT.

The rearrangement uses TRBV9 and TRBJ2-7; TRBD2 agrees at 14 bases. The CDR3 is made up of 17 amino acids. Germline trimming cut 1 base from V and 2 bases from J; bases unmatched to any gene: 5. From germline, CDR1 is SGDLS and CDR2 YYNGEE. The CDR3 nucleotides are TGTGCCAGCAGCGTAACGGGACTAGCGGGGGCCCCCTACGAGCAGTACTTC. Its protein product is CASSVTGLAGAPYEQYF.

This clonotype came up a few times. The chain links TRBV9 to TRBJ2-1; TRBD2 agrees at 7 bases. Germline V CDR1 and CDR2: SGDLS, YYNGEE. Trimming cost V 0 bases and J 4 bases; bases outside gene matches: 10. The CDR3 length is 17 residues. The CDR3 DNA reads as TGTGCCAGCAGCGTAGCCCCCCCGGGGGGTCGGTACAATGAGCAGTTCTTC. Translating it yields CASSVAPPGGRYNEQFF. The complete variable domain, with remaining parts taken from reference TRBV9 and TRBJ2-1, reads DSGVTQTPKHLITATGQRVTLRCSPRSGDLSVYWYQQSLDQGLQFLIQYYNGEERAKGNILERFSAQQFPDLHSELNLSSLELGDSALYFCASSVAPPGGRYNEQFFGPGTRLTVL.

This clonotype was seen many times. CDR3 nucleotide sequence: TGTGCCAGCAGCGACTCCCCGGAGGAAAAACTGTTTTTT. Translating gives CASSDSPEEKLFF. The genes are TRBV9 and TRBJ1-4, with D unclear. Per germline, CDR1 SGDLS and CDR2 YYNGEE. The CDR3 contains 13 residues. Trimming pared 3 bases from V and 8 bases from J, leaving 11 bases between. The variable domain in full, with the rest retrieved from reference TRBV9 and TRBJ1-4, is DSGVTQTPKHLITATGQRVTLRCSPRSGDLSVYWYQQSLDQGLQFLIQYYNGEERAKGNILERFSAQQFPDLHSELNLSSLELGDSALYFCASSDSPEEKLFFGSGTQLSVL.

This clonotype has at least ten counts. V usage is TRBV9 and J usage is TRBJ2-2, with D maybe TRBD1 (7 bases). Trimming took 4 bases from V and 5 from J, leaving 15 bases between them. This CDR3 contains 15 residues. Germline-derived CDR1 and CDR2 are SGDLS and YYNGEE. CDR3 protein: CASSPTGAGTGELFF. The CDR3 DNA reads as TGTGCCAGCAGCCCAACAGGGGCGGGAACCGGGGAGCTGTTTTTT.

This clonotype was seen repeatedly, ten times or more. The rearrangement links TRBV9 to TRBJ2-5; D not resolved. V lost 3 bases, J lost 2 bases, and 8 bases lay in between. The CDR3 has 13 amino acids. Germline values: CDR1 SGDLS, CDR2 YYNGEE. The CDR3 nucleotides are TGTGCCAGCAGCGCGATGGCTCAAGAGACCCAGTACTTC. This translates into CASSAMAQETQYF.

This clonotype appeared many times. This CDR3 is CASSQTSRADGEAFF. The CDR3 nucleotides are TGTGCCAGCAGCCAAACCTCTAGGGCTGATGGTGAAGCTTTCTTT. The genes are TRBV9 and TRBJ1-1; D is unclear. This CDR3 contains 15 residues. Trimming pared 4 bases from V and 7 bases from J, leaving 20 bases between. Germline V gives CDR1 SGDLS, CDR2 YYNGEE.

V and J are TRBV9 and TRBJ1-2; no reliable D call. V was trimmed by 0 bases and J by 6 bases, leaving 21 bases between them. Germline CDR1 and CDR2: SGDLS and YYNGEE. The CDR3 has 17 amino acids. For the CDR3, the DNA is TGTGCCAGCAGCGTAGGAGTGTCAGACCTTTCACCCAATGGCTACACCTTC. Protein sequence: CASSVGVSDLSPNGYTF.

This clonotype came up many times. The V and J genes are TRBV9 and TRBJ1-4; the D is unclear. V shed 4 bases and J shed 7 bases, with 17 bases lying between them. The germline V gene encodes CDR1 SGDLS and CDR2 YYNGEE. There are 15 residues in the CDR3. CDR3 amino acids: CASSSEGGLGEKLFF. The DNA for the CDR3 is TGTGCCAGCAGCTCAGAGGGTGGTCTAGGTGAAAAACTGTTTTTT.